This paragraph reports one TCR beta chain. Authors' data handling: Amplifying reference gene primers gave estimates of nucleated cell counts. The data were produced by immunoSEQ multiplex PCR, yet TCRdb's version contains in-frame clones alone and is incomplete. V, J and clone size derive from that table, while D and trimming were established from the DNA sequence. The repertoire consists of approximately 140,000 clones, with 80% to 90% occurring once and the leading ten covering roughly 18%. This specimen belongs to a study of blood T cell repertoires in COVID-19. As for the study in general: Samples came from the United States, Italy and Spain, spanning acute and convalescent COVID-19. Sources were T cells, B-cell-depleted T cells, or PBMCs; the material itself was cDNA or gDNA.

Per germline, CDR1 MGHDK and CDR2 SYGVNS. The CDR3 covers 14 residues. V gave up 3 bases and J gave up 7 bases, with 13 bases separating them. V usage is TRBV25-1 and J usage is TRBJ1-5; D not resolved. The origin of this receptor is a man aged 50-60 years with active or convalescent COVID-19. Sequenced: peripheral blood. CDR3 in amino acids: CASSDQGPGQPQHF. CDR3 sequence (DNA): TGTGCCAGCAGTGACCAAGGCCCAGGCCAGCCCCAGCATTTT.